The 28 T cell receptor beta chains listed next were all sequenced from one sample in a study of T cells in Graves' hyperthyroidism and ophthalmopathy. Amplification of TCR beta CDR3 regions was performed using RNA transcripts as template. The HTBI primer set drove a first-round RT-PCR of the TCR CDR3. TCRdb passed the multiplex PCR reads through MiXCR, listing each CDR3 protein once. Of about 200,000 distinct CDR3 sequences detected, 15% to 20% appear once; the ten largest clones hold around two fifths. Sequenced: blood. These receptors came from a man aged 35-49 years with Graves' hyperthyroidism.

At least ten counts were recorded for this clonotype. The V gene is TRBV19, the J gene TRBJ2-5, with unresolved D. The CDR3 extends over 13 amino acids. With 5 bases removed from V and 2 bases from J, the gap between germline ends came to 9 bases. Per the germline V gene, CDR1 is LNHDA and CDR2 is SQIVND (reference sequence). The CDR3 reads CASSVDQQETQYF. The CDR3 DNA is TGTGCCAGTAGTGTCGACCAACAAGAGACCCAGTACTTC.

This clonotype occurred many times. The rearrangement links TRBV25-1 to TRBJ1-2; D possibly corresponds to TRBD1 (5 bases). The ends were cut back, 4 bases at V and 4 bases at J, with 13 bases in the middle. This CDR3 region has 14 residues. Per germline, CDR1 MGHDK and CDR2 SYGVNS. CDR3 in DNA: TGTGCCAGCAGTGGGCAGGAAGGGGTCTATGGCTACACCTTC. Its protein product is CASSGQEGVYGYTF.

The sample holds many counts of this clonotype. CDR3 loop: CASTHTGTGNTEAFF. The CDR3 nucleotides are TGTGCCAGTACCCACACCGGGACAGGGAACACTGAAGCTTTCTTT. V gene TRBV19 combines with J gene TRBJ1-1; the match to TRBD1 covers 8 bases. The germline gives CDR1 LNHDA, CDR2 SQIVND (reference sequence). The CDR3 contains 15 residues. V lost 7 bases and J lost 1; bases outside the gene matches: 8.

The gene calls are TRBV11-2 and TRBJ1-1, with D unresolved. Germline values: CDR1 SGHAT, CDR2 FQNNGV. Trimming removed 0 bases at V and 6 bases at J, with 8 bases between. The CDR3 has 13 amino acids. The CDR3 nucleotides read TGTGCCAGCAGCTTAGATTCGGGCCCTGAAGCTTTCTTT. Its translation: CASSLDSGPEAFF.

The table lists this clonotype with a few counts. The rearrangement uses TRBV9 and TRBJ2-7, with a possible D match to TRBD1 (6 bases). The CDR3 spans 13 residues. V gave up 3 bases and J gave up 5 bases, with 12 bases separating them. Germline V gene sequence: CDR1 SGDLS, CDR2 YYNGEE. The CDR3 DNA reads as TGTGCCAGCAGCGCAGGGGATGGTCACGAGCAGTACTTC. It specifies CASSAGDGHEQYF.

Many counts were recorded for this clonotype. CDR3 sequence reads: CASSSPGDPDYGYTF. The CDR3 region has the DNA TGTGCCAGCAGTTCTCCAGGGGACCCGGACTATGGCTACACCTTC. J is TRBJ1-2 and V is TRBV6-1; weak D call: TRBD1 (6 bases). CDR3 size: 15 residues. Looked up from germline, CDR1 is MNHNS and CDR2 is SASEGT. V dropped 5 bases and J dropped 3 bases, with 16 bases sitting between them.

This clonotype was counted many times. The genes are TRBV5-6 and TRBJ1-2, with 7 bases lining up with TRBD1. The length of the CDR3 is 17 residues. V shed 1 base and J 1 base; nucleotides not matched to a gene: 10. The germline V gene encodes CDR1 SGHDT and CDR2 YYEEEE. The CDR3 sequence: CASSLLRQGAFNYGYTF. In nucleotides, the CDR3 is TGTGCCAGCAGCTTGCTAAGACAGGGAGCGTTTAACTATGGCTACACCTTC.

This clonotype appeared many times. The chain couples TRBV30 to TRBJ2-4, with D possibly TRBD2 on 6 matching bases. V lost 3 bases to trimming and J lost 8 bases, with 14 bases between them. Germline values: CDR1 GTSNPN, CDR2 SVGIG (reference sequence). CDR3 size: 13 residues. The CDR3 DNA reads TGTGCCTGGAGGAATAGCGGTGGGGACATTCAGTACTTC. As protein: CAWRNSGGDIQYF. Full variable domain (rest looked up from reference TRBV30 and TRBJ2-4): SQTIHQWPATLVQPVGSPLSLECTVEGTSNPNLYWYRQAAGRGLQLLFYSVGIGQISSEVPQNLSASRPQDRQFILSSKKLLLSDSGFYLCAWRNSGGDIQYFGAGTRLSVL.

The rearrangement joins TRBV5-1 to TRBJ1-2, with a possible D match to TRBD1 (5 bases). The ends were cut back, 4 bases at V and 8 bases at J, with 18 bases in the middle. This CDR3 has 14 residues. The germline V gene encodes CDR1 SGHRS and CDR2 YFSETQ. CDR3 sequence: CASSPLRQGNGYTF. CDR3 in DNA: TGCGCCAGCAGCCCCCTAAGGCAGGGTAACGGCTACACCTTC.

In its sample, this clonotype was seen many times. The chain carries TRBV11-2 and TRBJ2-7, with D possibly TRBD1 on 5 matching bases. Germline V gene data show CDR1 as SGHAT and CDR2 as FQNNGV. The CDR3 totals 14 residues. Trimming took off 4 bases at V and 3 bases at J, with 13 bases between the two ends. CDR3 sequence reads: CASSWAWGDYEQYF. The CDR3 DNA sequence: TGTGCCAGCAGCTGGGCTTGGGGCGACTACGAGCAGTACTTC.

This clonotype was counted ten times or more. V and J are TRBV30 and TRBJ1-1; D not resolved. Germline values: CDR1 GTSNPN, CDR2 SVGIG (reference sequence). Trimming left V 0 bases short and J 6 bases short, with 14 bases between. This CDR3 spans 14 amino acids. CDR3 in amino acids: CAWSVTVTLAEAFF. The DNA of the CDR3 is TGTGCCTGGAGTGTAACTGTCACACTCGCTGAAGCTTTCTTT.

CDR3 in amino acids: CASSFYREVEQYF. The DNA for the CDR3 is TGTGCCAGCAGCTTCTACAGGGAAGTCGAGCAGTACTTC. The rearrangement links TRBV7-2 to TRBJ2-7; a possible D gene is TRBD1 (6 bases). This CDR3 spans 13 amino acids. The V gene lost 3 bases and the J gene lost 6 bases, with 12 bases spanning the gap. The germline gives CDR1 SGHTA, CDR2 FQGNSA.

V is TRBV5-1 and J is TRBJ2-6; no definite D call. The CDR3 sequence is 14 residues long. Germline CDR1 and CDR2: SGHRS and YFSETQ. V was shortened by 3 bases and J by 1 base, with 5 bases between the two germline ends. The CDR3, as DNA: TGCGCCAGCAGCTCGTGGTCTGGGGCCAACGTCCTGACTTTC. This encodes CASSSWSGANVLTF.

The V gene is TRBV10-2, the J gene TRBJ2-2; D call uncertain. Germline assignment: CDR1 WSHSY and CDR2 SAAADI. The CDR3 contains 17 residues. Trimming cost V 3 bases and J 3 bases, with 17 bases left between them. CDR3 protein: CASSDVGWQEHTGELFF. CDR3 nucleotide sequence: TGCGCCAGCAGTGATGTTGGTTGGCAGGAACACACCGGGGAGCTGTTTTTT.

This clonotype was seen a few times. Sequence at one end of the junction differs from germline and may be a read error. This rearrangement joins TRBV6-1 to TRBJ2-1; TRBD1 agrees at 7 bases. Germline V CDR1 and CDR2: MNHNS, SASEGT. The CDR3 is 14 amino acids. This CDR3 reads CAGSDRVTYNEQFF. The CDR3 DNA follows: TGTGCCGGCAGTGACAGGGTTACCTACAATGAGCAGTTCTTC.

There are many counts of this clonotype. The chain combines TRBV3-1 with TRBJ2-1; the D is unclear. V gave up 1 base and J gave up 5 bases, with 6 bases separating them. The CDR3 spans 13 residues. Germline CDR1 and CDR2: LGHDT and YNNKEL (reference sequence). CDR3: CASSQVENNEQFF. CDR3 DNA: TGTGCCAGCAGCCAAGTAGAGAACAATGAGCAGTTCTTC.

This clonotype has ten or more counts. V is TRBV2 and J is TRBJ1-4; D perhaps matches TRBD1 (6 bases). Trimming pared 5 bases from V and 3 bases from J, leaving 10 bases between. This CDR3 has 14 amino acids. Germline V gives CDR1 SNHLY, CDR2 FYNNEI. CDR3 sequence (DNA): TGTGCCAGCAGTCAACAGGGTTCTAATGAAAAACTGTTTTTT. Protein: CASSQQGSNEKLFF.

This clonotype was observed many times. This sequence joins TRBV18 and TRBJ2-7, with D possibly being TRBD1 (8 bases). With 2 bases removed from V and 5 bases from J, the gap between germline ends came to 16 bases. Germline V gene data show CDR1 as KGHSH and CDR2 as LQKENI. The CDR3 covers 15 residues. The CDR3 sequence is CASSPDRGGRDEQYF. CDR3 DNA: TGTGCCAGCTCACCAGACAGGGGAGGGAGAGACGAGCAGTACTTC.

This clonotype was found many times. The chain is built from TRBV30 and TRBJ1-5; D not resolved. Germline-derived CDR1 and CDR2 are GTSNPN and SVGIG (reference sequence). CDR3 length equals 13 residues. Between the trimmed V and J ends, which lost 5 bases and 8 bases, there was a span of 16 bases. CDR3 coding DNA: TGTGCCTGGTCAAGGACGGCCGCGGAGCCCCAGCATTTT. It translates to CAWSRTAAEPQHF. Full variable domain (missing parts from reference TRBV30 and TRBJ1-5): SQTIHQWPATLVQPVGSPLSLECTVEGTSNPNLYWYRQAAGRGLQLLFYSVGIGQISSEVPQNLSASRPQDRQFILSSKKLLLSDSGFYLCAWSRTAAEPQHFGDGTRLSIL.

This clonotype was seen ten or more times. This chain joins TRBV28 and TRBJ2-7, with TRBD1 matching 9 bases. This CDR3 comprises 17 residues. Germline V gene data show CDR1 as MDHEN and CDR2 as SYDVKM. V gave up 5 bases and J gave up 0 bases; unmatched junction bases: 11. In DNA, the CDR3 is TGTGCCAGCAGTCCCCCACCCGGACAGGGGCACTCCTACGAGCAGTACTTC. Residues: CASSPPPGQGHSYEQYF.

This CDR3 is CASSPGLEQFF. CDR3 coding DNA: TGTGCCAGTAGCCCGGGACTCGAGCAGTTCTTC. This sequence joins TRBV19 and TRBJ2-1, with D tentatively TRBD2 (6 bases). With 6 bases removed from V and 10 bases from J, the gap between germline ends came to 10 bases. Germline CDR1 and CDR2: LNHDA and SQIVND (reference sequence). This CDR3 comprises 11 residues.

This clonotype was counted a few times. The chain recombines TRBV20-1 with TRBJ2-5; no definite D call. Trimming removed 4 bases from V and 3 bases from J, with 6 bases in between. Germline assignment: CDR1 DFQATT and CDR2 SNEGSKA (reference sequence). The CDR3 extends over 11 amino acids. The CDR3 loop is CSANSKETQYF. The CDR3 nucleotides read TGCAGTGCTAACAGTAAAGAGACCCAGTACTTC.

This clonotype was recorded at least ten times. This chain links TRBV20-1 with TRBJ2-7, with D perhaps TRBD1 (6 bases). V was shortened by 6 bases and J by 3 bases, with 15 bases between the two germline ends. The CDR3 is 13 amino acids. Germline values: CDR1 DFQATT, CDR2 SNEGSKA (reference sequence). DNA for the CDR3: TGCAGTGCGAGTGGGGACAACCTCTACGAGCAGTACTTC. It codes for CSASGDNLYEQYF.

The chain combines TRBV29-1 with TRBJ2-1; no reliable D call. Germline assignment: CDR1 SQVTM and CDR2 ANQGSEA. CDR3 size: 11 residues. The V end was cut by 0 bases, the J end by 8 bases, with 5 bases between. The CDR3 sequence is CSVEEGYEQFF. DNA for the CDR3: TGCAGCGTTGAAGAGGGGTATGAGCAGTTCTTC.

There are a few counts of this clonotype. The CDR3: CASSSPGQAFEQYF. The CDR3 DNA reads as TGTGCCAGCAGCTCGCCGGGACAGGCCTTCGAGCAGTACTTC. This chain uses TRBV7-9 with TRBJ2-7; TRBD1 matches 8 bases. Germline V gene data show CDR1 as SEHNR and CDR2 as FQNEAQ (reference sequence). V was pared by 4 bases and J by 6 bases, with 8 bases of the junction left unmatched. This CDR3 has 14 residues.

Worth noting for this clonotype: This could be a read error, since a much larger clone is one nucleotide away. The J gene is TRBJ1-3, the V gene TRBV2; weak D call: TRBD1 (5 bases). This CDR3 has 13 residues. Trimming stripped 6 bases from V and 2 bases from J, with 8 bases between. The germline V gene encodes CDR1 SNHLY and CDR2 FYNNEI. CDR3 sequence: CASSPGPGNTIYF. The CDR3 nucleotides read TGTGCCAGCAGCCCGGGACCTGGAAACACCATATATTTT.

This clonotype has at least ten counts. V and J are TRBV5-6 and TRBJ2-3, with D possibly TRBD1 on 6 matching bases. The V gene's germline CDR1 is SGHDT and CDR2 YYEEEE. The V end was cut by 3 bases, the J end by 0 bases, with 11 bases between. The CDR3 is made up of 15 amino acids. This chain's CDR3 is CASSWDNPSTDTQYF. The CDR3 DNA follows: TGTGCCAGCAGCTGGGACAACCCCAGCACAGATACGCAGTATTTT.

Only a few counts were recorded for this clonotype. The chain is built from TRBV27 and TRBJ2-1; 11 bases match TRBD2. Germline CDR1 and CDR2: MNHEY and SMNVEV (reference sequence). V was pared by 8 bases and J by 6 bases, with 18 bases of the junction left unmatched. The CDR3 contains 18 residues. The CDR3 is CASLPGGLAGGRGNEQFF. CDR3 bases: TGTGCCAGCCTCCCAGGCGGCCTAGCGGGGGGCAGGGGCAATGAGCAGTTCTTC.